The 19 T cell receptor beta chains given below trace back to one sample, sequenced in a study of response to subunit inactivated influenza vaccine (dated by TCRdb to between 2018 and 2020). Library preparation employed RT-PCR. The sample was run on an Illumina HiSeq 2500. The public reads were reanalyzed by TCRdb: fastp trimming at Q25, MiXCR alignment, in-frame beta chains only. When rows share a CDR3 protein, they turn into one entry using the most common DNA and genes. Recorded for this sample are 500,000 or so distinct CDR3 sequences; more than 15% of them occurred a single time. Less than 4% of the sample lies in the top ten. The sequenced sample was CD4+ T cells sorted from PBMCs, obtained roughly 24 months after vaccination. Every receptor here comes from a man aged 50-75 years who received an inactivated influenza vaccine. Donor details come from another sample of the same person, matched by shared clones.

This clonotype was observed a few times. CDR3 protein: CASSQGDSYYGYTF. CDR3 sequence (DNA): TGCGCCAGCAGCCAAGGGGACAGCTACTATGGCTACACCTTC. This sequence joins TRBV4-3 and TRBJ1-2, with 7 nucleotides matching TRBD1. Unmatched junction bases numbered 2, after V lost 1 base and J lost 3 bases. The CDR3 contains 14 residues. Germline V CDR1 and CDR2: LGHNA, YSLEER.

This clonotype was observed many times. The rearrangement uses TRBV12-3 or TRBV12-4 and TRBJ2-1, with D perhaps matching TRBD1 (6 bases). V lost 3 bases and J 7 bases, leaving 10 bases between the germline ends. There are 13 residues in the CDR3. CDR3 protein: CASSFRGRNEQFF. DNA for the CDR3: TGTGCCAGCAGTTTCAGGGGCCGGAATGAGCAGTTCTTC.

The CDR3 DNA is TGTGCCAGCAGTGAGGCGGGCGGGGGGGATAAAGAGCAGTACTTC. It yields the protein CASSEAGGGDKEQYF. This sequence joins TRBV25-1 and TRBJ2-7, with 9 bases that match TRBD2. The germline CDR1 and CDR2 sequences are MGHDK and SYGVNS. J lost 7 bases, V lost 3 bases, and 10 bases had no gene match. The CDR3 covers 15 residues.

This clonotype has more than one count but fewer than ten. This chain connects TRBV7-9 to TRBJ2-7; D is unresolved. V lost 6 bases, J lost 0 bases, and 18 bases lay in between. The CDR3 length is 16 residues. Germline CDR1 is SEHNR and CDR2 is FQNEAQ (reference sequence). The CDR3 region is CASSYRTGSLSYEQYF. In DNA, the CDR3 is TGTGCCAGCAGTTACCGCACCGGGTCCCTCTCCTACGAGCAGTACTTC.

The chain couples TRBV5-1 to TRBJ2-1; 7 bases fit TRBD2. This CDR3 is 15 amino acids long. The V gene end was trimmed by 0 bases and the J gene end by 4 bases; junction bases not matched to a gene: 4. CDR1 is SGHRS, CDR2 YFSETQ, per germline. This chain's CDR3 is CASSLALAAYNEQFF. Written as DNA, the CDR3 is TGCGCCAGCAGCTTGGCTCTAGCGGCTTACAATGAGCAGTTCTTC.

This clonotype was observed at least ten times. This sequence joins TRBV7-2 and TRBJ2-7, with D maybe TRBD1 (5 bases). The CDR3 extends over 14 amino acids. In germline, CDR1 is SGHTA, CDR2 FQGNSA. Trimming removed 5 bases at V and 5 bases at J, with 16 bases between. The CDR3 DNA sequence: TGTGCCAGCAGCCTGTCGTTGACAGTCCACGAGCAGTACTTC. This sequence encodes CASSLSLTVHEQYF.

The CDR3, as DNA: TGTGCCAGCAGTTTTGGGACATCCAACTCCTATGGCTACACCTTC. This codes for CASSFGTSNSYGYTF. This chain connects TRBV28 to TRBJ1-2; the D gene is possibly TRBD1 (6 bases). The CDR3 runs 15 residues. Trimming took off 3 bases at V and 4 bases at J, with 15 bases between the two ends. Germline V gives CDR1 MDHEN, CDR2 SYDVKM.

V gene TRBV14 combines with J gene TRBJ2-7; D assignment may be TRBD1 or TRBD2 (7 bases each). Trimming left V 4 bases short and J 2 bases short, with 15 bases between. Germline loops: CDR1 SGHDN, CDR2 FVKESK. There are 15 residues in the CDR3. CDR3 in DNA: TGTGCCAGCAGCCCTCAGGGGGGGCGAGCCTACGAGCAGTACTTC. It yields the protein CASSPQGGRAYEQYF.

The V call is TRBV15, the J call TRBJ2-3; D is uncertain. This CDR3 comprises 13 residues. CDR1 and CDR2 from the germline V gene are LNHNV and YYDKDF (reference sequence). The V gene lost 0 bases and the J gene lost 5 bases, with 6 bases spanning the gap. The CDR3 is CATSREGRDTQYF. CDR3 nucleotide sequence: TGTGCCACCAGCAGAGAAGGACGAGATACGCAGTATTTT. The full variable domain, its missing parts supplied by reference TRBV15 and TRBJ2-3, is DAMVIQNPRYQVTQFGKPVTLSCSQTLNHNVMYWYQQKSSQAPKLLFHYYDKDFNNEADTPDNFQSRRPNTSFCFLDIRSPGLGDTAMYLCATSREGRDTQYFGPGTRLTVL.

This clonotype was counted a few times. The CDR3 DNA sequence: TGTGCCAGCAGCCCGGATCCGGGGGTGGGGAATTCACCCCTCCACTTT. Protein product: CASSPDPGVGNSPLHF. This rearrangement joins TRBV5-4 to TRBJ1-6, with D perhaps TRBD1 (5 bases). Germline assignment: CDR1 SGHNT and CDR2 YYREEE (reference sequence). CDR3 length: 16 residues. Trimming left V 4 bases short and J 7 bases short, with 18 bases between. Supplemented by reference TRBV5-4 and TRBJ1-6, the full variable domain reads ETGVTQSPTHLIKTRGQQVTLRCSSQSGHNTVSWYQQALGQGPQFIFQYYREEENGRGNFPPRFSGLQFPNYSSELNVNALELDDSALYLCASSPDPGVGNSPLHFGNGTRLTVT.

The chain uses TRBV4-1 and TRBJ1-5; the D is unclear. This CDR3 region has 15 residues. Per the germline V gene, CDR1 is MGHRA and CDR2 is YSYEKL. The V end was cut by 1 base, the J end by 0 bases, with 7 bases between. The DNA for the CDR3 is TGCGCCAGCAGCCAAGTTCTCCTTAGCAATCAGCCCCAGCATTTT. Protein product: CASSQVLLSNQPQHF.

This clonotype was observed at least ten times. The rearrangement joins TRBV12-3 or TRBV12-4 to TRBJ1-5; 7 bases align to TRBD1. V dropped 3 bases and J dropped 4; count of bases not matched to a gene: 3. CDR3 size: 14 residues. As DNA, the CDR3 is TGTGCCAGCAGTTTTTCACAGGGGAATCAGCCCCAGCATTTT. Protein product: CASSFSQGNQPQHF.

This clonotype was recorded many times. The V gene is TRBV5-1, the J gene TRBJ2-7; no clear D gene. The V and J ends lost 6 bases and 4 bases respectively, with 8 bases between them. Germline values: CDR1 SGHRS, CDR2 YFSETQ. The CDR3 has 11 amino acids. CDR3 in amino acids: CASKNEYEQYF. The CDR3 DNA sequence: TGCGCCAGCAAGAATGAGTACGAGCAGTACTTC. The variable domain in full, with the rest retrieved from reference TRBV5-1 and TRBJ2-7, is KAGVTQTPRYLIKTRGQQVTLSCSPISGHRSVSWYQQTPGQGLQFLFEYFSETQRNKGNFPGRFSGRQFSNSRSEMNVSTLELGDSALYLCASKNEYEQYFGPGTRLTVT.

There are a few counts of this clonotype. The chain joins TRBV7-2 to TRBJ2-3; TRBD2 agrees at 9 bases. J gave up 2 bases and V 6 bases, and 9 bases lay outside the gene matches. CDR3 size: 16 residues. Looked up from germline, CDR1 is SGHTA and CDR2 is FQGNSA. CDR3 bases: TGTGCCAGCAGTGGGGAGCGGGAGGCCTACACAGATACGCAGTATTTT. This sequence encodes CASSGEREAYTDTQYF.

This clonotype was counted between two and nine times. The chain recombines TRBV27 with TRBJ2-1, with D possibly matching TRBD2 (5 bases). V was trimmed by 2 bases and J by 5 bases, leaving 13 bases between them. Per germline, CDR1 MNHEY and CDR2 SMNVEV (reference sequence). The CDR3 has 15 residues. The CDR3 DNA is TGTGCCAGCAGTTTAGAAAGGACTTTTCACAATGAGCAGTTCTTC. This codes for CASSLERTFHNEQFF.

This clonotype was seen only a few times. The chain combines TRBV6-5 with TRBJ2-3, with D perhaps TRBD2 (5 bases). The length of the CDR3 is 12 residues. Germline CDR1 MNHEY, CDR2 SVGAGI. The V gene lost 5 bases and the J gene lost 6 bases, with 9 bases spanning the gap. DNA for the CDR3: TGTGCCAGCAGTCAAAAGCGGGATACGCAGTATTTT. Translation gives CASSQKRDTQYF.

The chain recombines TRBV4-3 with TRBJ2-1, with 11 nucleotides matching TRBD2. This CDR3 has 17 residues. The germline CDR1 and CDR2 sequences are LGHNA and YSLEER. V shed 3 bases, J shed 1 base, and the junction held 5 bases outside the gene matches. DNA of the CDR3: TGCGCCAGCAGCCAGAGATGGACTAGCGGGTCCTACAATGAGCAGTTCTTC. Protein: CASSQRWTSGSYNEQFF.

J is TRBJ1-2 and V is TRBV4-1; the D gene is possibly TRBD1 (6 bases). The V and J ends lost 4 bases and 0 bases respectively, with 18 bases between them. This CDR3 has 17 residues. CDR1 is MGHRA, CDR2 YSYEKL, per germline. The CDR3 DNA follows: TGCGCCAGCAGCCGACTGGGGGCCCCCGGAGCTAACTATGGCTACACCTTC. It codes for CASSRLGAPGANYGYTF.

This clonotype appeared a few times. The CDR3 DNA is TGCAGTGCTATCAACCGGGACCACGGGAATCAGCCCCAGCATTTT. This encodes CSAINRDHGNQPQHF. The J gene is TRBJ1-5, the V gene TRBV20-1; D possibly corresponds to TRBD1 (5 bases). CDR1 is DFQATT and CDR2 is SNEGSKA in the germline V gene (reference sequence). This CDR3 has 15 residues. V was clipped by 4 bases and J by 4 bases, with 17 bases between them.